This TCR beta chain originates from a study of cytomegalovirus exposure and HLA in healthy donors. Overall study context: Inside one of the first data releases sat about 91 million unique TCRs taken from HLA-typed donors.

The PCR contained 60 Vbeta and 13 Jbeta primers. Some clones are missing from TCRdb's copy, which holds only in-frame ones; the method was immunoSEQ multiplex PCR. Among roughly 60,000 clones listed, approximately 70% were seen once. This clone was counted a few times. Its antigen is unknown. This specimen includes other DNA sequences encoding the same CDR3. CDR1 and CDR2 from the germline V gene are KGHSH and LQKENI. This CDR3 comprises 15 residues. V lost 3 bases and J lost 5; bases outside the gene matches: 6. Study-level results: Sequencing likely generated an artifact that appeared as a cluster of highly shared sequence variants. Later work found most CMV-associated TCR beta chains apparently HLA-restricted.

V is TRBV18 and J is TRBJ1-4; 7 bases are shared with TRBD1. This clonotype was obtained from a woman aged 55-70 years in good health and CMV-seropositive. Sequencing used PBMCs. The CDR3 protein is CASSPRSGGNEKLFF. CDR3 coding DNA: TGTGCCAGCTCACCCCGGTCAGGGGGAAATGAAAAACTGTTTTTT.